Listed here are 30 T cell receptor beta chains from one sample, sequenced in a study of T cells in Graves' hyperthyroidism and ophthalmopathy. TCR beta CDR3 sequences were amplified from RNA transcripts. First-round RT-PCR targeting the TCR CDR3 was performed with the HTBI primer set. TCRdb recomputed calls from the multiplex PCR reads with MiXCR, one row per CDR3 protein. The sample contains some 800,000 distinct CDR3 sequences, about two fifths of which appear only once. The sequenced sample was blood. Every receptor here comes from a man aged 18 to 35 with Graves' hyperthyroidism.

This clonotype came up a few times. The chain uses TRBV12-3 or TRBV12-4 and TRBJ1-1; D is unresolved. V gave up 7 bases and J gave up 4 bases, with 7 bases separating them. This CDR3 is 11 amino acids long. CDR3: CASKRPTEAFF. DNA of the CDR3: TGTGCCAGCAAAAGGCCCACTGAAGCTTTCTTT.

This clonotype has just a few counts. V gene TRBV19 combines with J gene TRBJ1-5; tentative D call: TRBD1 (5 bases). This CDR3 contains 15 residues. The V end was cut by 5 bases, the J end by 0 bases, with 11 bases between. CDR1 is LNHDA and CDR2 is SQIVND in the germline V gene (reference sequence). CDR3 protein: CASSVQGYSNQPQHF. The CDR3 DNA is TGTGCCAGTAGTGTTCAGGGCTATAGCAATCAGCCCCAGCATTTT.

There are a few counts of this clonotype. This rearrangement joins TRBV20-1 to TRBJ1-1; D is ambiguous. CDR1 and CDR2 (germline): DFQATT, SNEGSKA (reference sequence). CDR3 length equals 14 residues. Trimming took 3 bases from V and 0 from J, leaving 11 bases between them. The CDR3 nucleotides are TGCAGTGCTAGGACGGTAAAGTTGAACACTGAAGCTTTCTTT. This codes for CSARTVKLNTEAFF.

The chain recombines TRBV15 with TRBJ1-5, with unresolved D. CDR3 length equals 15 residues. Trimming removed 1 base from V and 14 bases from J, with 21 bases in between. Germline V gene lookup returns CDR1 LNHNV and CDR2 YYDKDF (reference sequence). The CDR3 DNA sequence: TGTGCCACCAGCAGAGGGGGTGGACTAGCGGAGTTGGAGCATTTT. It codes for CATSRGGGLAELEHF.

The chain is built from TRBV29-1 and TRBJ1-5, with D possibly TRBD1 on 6 matching bases. Germline assignment: CDR1 SQVTM and CDR2 ANQGSEA. The CDR3 is made up of 14 amino acids. V shed 8 bases and J shed 3 bases, with 17 bases lying between them. The CDR3, as DNA: TGCAGCACCGAGGGGGACGTAGACAATCAGCCCCAGCATTTT. Residues: CSTEGDVDNQPQHF.

This clonotype has more than one count but fewer than ten. This rearrangement joins TRBV12-3 or TRBV12-4 to TRBJ2-2; 12 bases are a match to TRBD2. CDR3 size: 15 residues. Trimming removed 5 bases from V and 4 bases from J; junction bases left unmatched: 2. The CDR3 spells CASSTTSGGTGELFF. In DNA form, the CDR3 reads TGTGCCAGCAGTACGACTAGCGGGGGCACCGGGGAGCTGTTTTTT.

This chain uses TRBV10-3 with TRBJ1-6; D remains ambiguous. The CDR3 contains 13 residues. The V gene lost 3 bases and the J gene lost 8 bases, with 8 bases spanning the gap. Germline values: CDR1 ENHRY, CDR2 SYGVKD. For the CDR3, the DNA is TGTGCCATCAGTGAACCGCCTCATTCACCCCTCCACTTT. Residues: CAISEPPHSPLHF.

J is TRBJ2-2 and V is TRBV6-5; 7 bases are a match to TRBD2. This CDR3 has 14 residues. Germline CDR1 MNHEY, CDR2 SVGAGI. The ends lost 7 bases at V and 4 bases at J; junction bases unmatched: 6. CDR3 amino acids: CASTSAGRTGELFF. The DNA for the CDR3 is TGTGCCAGCACCTCAGCGGGACGCACCGGGGAGCTGTTTTTT.

The chain has TRBV20-1 and TRBJ2-2; D might be TRBD1 (6 bases). The CDR3 runs to 13 residues. V was trimmed by 7 bases and J by 2 bases, leaving 11 bases between them. Per the germline V gene, CDR1 is DFQATT and CDR2 is SNEGSKA (reference sequence). The CDR3 loop is CSGRDTNTGELFF. The CDR3 DNA is TGCAGTGGTAGGGACACTAACACCGGGGAGCTGTTTTTT.

The chain couples TRBV10-3 to TRBJ2-3; possible D gene TRBD1, 5 bases. Trimming cost V 4 bases and J 2 bases, with 10 bases left between them. The CDR3 runs to 14 residues. CDR1 and CDR2 (germline): ENHRY, SYGVKD. The CDR3 reads CAISADISTDTQYF. As DNA, the CDR3 is TGTGCCATCAGTGCGGACATATCCACAGATACGCAGTATTTT.

The chain carries TRBV10-3 and TRBJ1-2; D remains ambiguous. V was shortened by 6 bases and J by 2 bases, with 16 bases between the two germline ends. The CDR3 totals 15 residues. Per germline, CDR1 ENHRY and CDR2 SYGVKD. In nucleotides, the CDR3 is TGTGCCATCAGCAGTTACCCTCAGGCGAACTATGGCTACACCTTC. This codes for CAISSYPQANYGYTF.

The chain has TRBV9 and TRBJ1-1; TRBD1 aligns across 7 bases. The CDR3 has 13 amino acids. Germline CDR1 and CDR2: SGDLS and YYNGEE. The DNA for the CDR3 is TGTGCTAGCGAGTGGGACAGCCACACTGAAGCTTTCTTT. Translation: CASEWDSHTEAFF.

The genes are TRBV10-3 and TRBJ1-2, with D uncertain. The CDR3 consists of 14 residues. Germline-derived CDR1 and CDR2 are ENHRY and SYGVKD. V was clipped by 4 bases and J by 1 base, with 10 bases between them. In DNA form, the CDR3 reads TGTGCCATCAGTGGTCGCACGAGTAACTATGGCTACACCTTC. Amino acid sequence: CAISGRTSNYGYTF.

The chain couples TRBV4-1 to TRBJ2-7; D gene uncertain. The CDR3 has 14 amino acids. Trimming removed 1 base at V and 1 base at J, with 8 bases between. Germline V gene data show CDR1 as MGHRA and CDR2 as YSYEKL. CDR3 amino acids: CASSQGDTSYEQYF. DNA of the CDR3: TGCGCCAGCAGCCAAGGAGACACATCCTACGAGCAGTACTTC.

The gene calls are TRBV14 and TRBJ2-5; D gene ambiguous. This CDR3 spans 15 amino acids. Per the germline V gene, CDR1 is SGHDN and CDR2 is FVKESK. V lost 3 bases and J 7 bases, leaving 18 bases between the germline ends. CDR3 region: CASSQLLGSRGTQYF. For the CDR3, the DNA is TGTGCCAGCAGCCAGCTTCTTGGCTCCAGAGGGACCCAGTACTTC.

The J gene is TRBJ1-1, the V gene TRBV7-3; D is ambiguous. The germline CDR1 and CDR2 sequences are SGHTA and FQGTGA. The CDR3 runs to 14 residues. The V end lost 1 base, the J end lost 3 bases, and 9 bases lay between the germline ends. CDR3 coding DNA: TGTGCCAGCAGCTTAAATTTTGGTGACACTGAAGCTTTCTTT. Amino acids: CASSLNFGDTEAFF.

This clonotype has a handful of counts. This chain uses TRBV9 with TRBJ2-2, with 7 bases fitting TRBD2. The CDR3 runs to 16 residues. Germline V CDR1 and CDR2: SGDLS, YYNGEE. After removal of 2 bases from V and 7 bases from J, the junction contained 11 bases not matched to a gene. The CDR3 here is CASSVSGEGFNGELFF. CDR3 bases: TGTGCCAGCAGCGTCTCGGGGGAGGGTTTTAACGGGGAGCTGTTTTTT.

The chain carries TRBV7-9 and TRBJ1-5; D might be TRBD1 (5 bases). Germline V gene data show CDR1 as SEHNR and CDR2 as FQNEAQ (reference sequence). Trimming left V 0 bases short and J 0 bases short, with 12 bases between. The CDR3 extends over 17 amino acids. The CDR3 loop is CASSLAGAGLSNQPQHF. CDR3 nucleotide sequence: TGTGCCAGCAGCTTAGCTGGGGCAGGGCTTAGCAATCAGCCCCAGCATTTT.

This clonotype was seen repeatedly, ten times or more. The chain is built from TRBV2 and TRBJ2-5; a weak D match, TRBD1 (6 bases). The V gene's germline CDR1 is SNHLY and CDR2 FYNNEI. The CDR3 has 16 residues. V lost 6 bases, J lost 1 base, and 18 bases lay in between. The CDR3 DNA follows: TGTGCCAGCAGCCCTACAGGGCGACCTGGCCAAGAGACCCAGTACTTC. Its protein is CASSPTGRPGQETQYF. The full variable domain, in which reference TRBV2 and TRBJ2-5 provide the parts outside the CDR3, is EPEVTQTPSHQVTQMGQEVILRCVPISNHLYFYWYRQILGQKVEFLVSFYNNEISEKSEIFDDQFSVERPDGSNFTLKIRSTKLEDSAMYFCASSPTGRPGQETQYFGPGTRLLVL.

V gene TRBV2 combines with J gene TRBJ1-1; 7 bases agree with TRBD1. Per germline, CDR1 SNHLY and CDR2 FYNNEI. Germline trimming cut 7 bases from V and 1 base from J; bases unmatched to any gene: 6. The CDR3 totals 14 residues. CDR3 DNA: TGTGCCAGCAACGGGGACAGAAAGAACACTGAAGCTTTCTTT. This gives the protein CASNGDRKNTEAFF.

This clonotype has a handful of counts. This chain uses TRBV10-3 with TRBJ1-5, with 7 bases aligning to TRBD1. V shed 10 bases and J 5 bases; nucleotides not matched to a gene: 8. CDR3 length: 13 amino acids. The germline V gene encodes CDR1 ENHRY and CDR2 SYGVKD. The CDR3 sequence: CASRGAGDQPQHF. DNA of the CDR3: TGTGCCAGCAGGGGGGCCGGGGATCAGCCCCAGCATTTT.

This chain uses TRBV9 with TRBJ2-7; a possible D gene is TRBD2 (5 bases). The V gene's germline CDR1 is SGDLS and CDR2 YYNGEE. This CDR3 has 15 residues. With 4 bases removed from V and 2 bases from J, the gap between germline ends came to 16 bases. The CDR3 protein is CASSLTSGAAYEQYF. CDR3 bases: TGTGCCAGCAGCCTTACATCAGGAGCGGCCTACGAGCAGTACTTC.

The rearrangement links TRBV7-3 to TRBJ2-6; D unclear. Deletions cut 6 bases from V and 2 bases from J, with 11 bases between. There are 15 residues in the CDR3. Germline CDR1 SGHTA, CDR2 FQGTGA. CDR3 residues: CASSFWAPGANVLTF. The CDR3 region has the DNA TGTGCCAGCAGTTTCTGGGCACCTGGGGCCAACGTCCTGACTTTC. Complete variable domain (other parts from reference TRBV7-3 and TRBJ2-6): GAGVSQTPSNKVTEKGKYVELRCDPISGHTALYWYRQSLGQGPEFLIYFQGTGAADDSGLPNDRFFAVRPEGSVSTLKIQRTERGDSAVYLCASSFWAPGANVLTFGAGSRLTVL.

This clonotype was counted only a few times. The gene calls are TRBV2 and TRBJ2-7, with 9 bases aligning to TRBD2. This CDR3 is 13 amino acids long. J was trimmed by 6 bases and V by 8 bases; bases with no gene match: 8. CDR1 and CDR2 (germline): SNHLY, FYNNEI. The CDR3 DNA reads TGTGCCAGCGCGGGCGGGAGGGCCTTCGAGCAGTACTTC. This sequence encodes CASAGGRAFEQYF.

Concerning this clonotype itself: A much bigger clone sits one base away, suggesting this may be a read error. Since no conserved phenylalanine or tryptophan closes the CDR3, a read error is the likely cause. The chain combines TRBV29-1 with TRBJ1-1, with 9 bases that match TRBD1. V trimming: 1 base; J trimming: 3 bases; junction bases outside the gene matches: 6. The CDR3 spans 15 residues. The germline V gene has CDR1 SQVTM and CDR2 ANQGSEA. CDR3 in DNA: TGCAGCGTTGAAGGGGACAGGGCCGGGGACACTGAAGCTTTCCTT. This translates into CSVEGDRAGDTEAFL.

The chain combines TRBV20-1 with TRBJ1-2, with 9 bases fitting TRBD1. J gave up 6 bases and V 5 bases, and 4 bases lay outside the gene matches. This CDR3 contains 12 residues. CDR1 and CDR2 (germline): DFQATT, SNEGSKA (reference sequence). The CDR3 is CSAQQGANGYTF. The CDR3, as DNA: TGCAGTGCTCAACAGGGGGCGAATGGCTACACCTTC.

Notes on this clonotype: Germline and junction disagree at one end, which may indicate a read error. The chain's CDR3 is CASSQDDSRPF. Written as DNA, the CDR3 is TGCGCCAGCAGCCAAGACGACAGTCGACCCTTT. The V and J genes are TRBV4-1 and TRBJ1-1, with D perhaps TRBD1 (5 bases). This CDR3 comprises 11 residues. Germline V gives CDR1 MGHRA, CDR2 YSYEKL.

V usage is TRBV15 and J usage is TRBJ1-2, with D tentatively TRBD1 (6 bases). The CDR3 has 17 amino acids. Trimming cost V 1 base and J 8 bases, with 23 bases left between them. The germline V gene encodes CDR1 LNHNV and CDR2 YYDKDF (reference sequence). The CDR3 DNA sequence: TGTGCCACCAGCAGAGCCTACGGAGGCAGGGGCTTTTTAGGCTACACCTTC. Amino acids: CATSRAYGGRGFLGYTF.

About this clonotype itself: A much larger clone is a single base away; this may be a read error. The CDR3 nucleotides read TGCGCCAGCAGCCAAGACAGGGTCAGCAATCAGCCCCAGCATTTT. Its translation: CASSQDRVSNQPQHF. The V gene is TRBV4-1, the J gene TRBJ1-5; perhaps TRBD1 as D (5 bases). The CDR3 consists of 15 residues. Germline CDR1 is MGHRA and CDR2 is YSYEKL. The V end was cut by 0 bases, the J end by 1 base, with 7 bases between.

This sequence joins TRBV5-6 and TRBJ1-5; 8 bases line up with TRBD1. The V gene end was trimmed by 2 bases and the J gene end by 11 bases; junction bases not matched to a gene: 9. CDR1 is SGHDT and CDR2 is YYEEEE in the germline V gene. The CDR3 extends over 14 amino acids. CDR3 nucleotides: TGTGCCAGCAGCTTACAGGGGGTTCTCGGAGCCCAGCATTTT. It codes for CASSLQGVLGAQHF.